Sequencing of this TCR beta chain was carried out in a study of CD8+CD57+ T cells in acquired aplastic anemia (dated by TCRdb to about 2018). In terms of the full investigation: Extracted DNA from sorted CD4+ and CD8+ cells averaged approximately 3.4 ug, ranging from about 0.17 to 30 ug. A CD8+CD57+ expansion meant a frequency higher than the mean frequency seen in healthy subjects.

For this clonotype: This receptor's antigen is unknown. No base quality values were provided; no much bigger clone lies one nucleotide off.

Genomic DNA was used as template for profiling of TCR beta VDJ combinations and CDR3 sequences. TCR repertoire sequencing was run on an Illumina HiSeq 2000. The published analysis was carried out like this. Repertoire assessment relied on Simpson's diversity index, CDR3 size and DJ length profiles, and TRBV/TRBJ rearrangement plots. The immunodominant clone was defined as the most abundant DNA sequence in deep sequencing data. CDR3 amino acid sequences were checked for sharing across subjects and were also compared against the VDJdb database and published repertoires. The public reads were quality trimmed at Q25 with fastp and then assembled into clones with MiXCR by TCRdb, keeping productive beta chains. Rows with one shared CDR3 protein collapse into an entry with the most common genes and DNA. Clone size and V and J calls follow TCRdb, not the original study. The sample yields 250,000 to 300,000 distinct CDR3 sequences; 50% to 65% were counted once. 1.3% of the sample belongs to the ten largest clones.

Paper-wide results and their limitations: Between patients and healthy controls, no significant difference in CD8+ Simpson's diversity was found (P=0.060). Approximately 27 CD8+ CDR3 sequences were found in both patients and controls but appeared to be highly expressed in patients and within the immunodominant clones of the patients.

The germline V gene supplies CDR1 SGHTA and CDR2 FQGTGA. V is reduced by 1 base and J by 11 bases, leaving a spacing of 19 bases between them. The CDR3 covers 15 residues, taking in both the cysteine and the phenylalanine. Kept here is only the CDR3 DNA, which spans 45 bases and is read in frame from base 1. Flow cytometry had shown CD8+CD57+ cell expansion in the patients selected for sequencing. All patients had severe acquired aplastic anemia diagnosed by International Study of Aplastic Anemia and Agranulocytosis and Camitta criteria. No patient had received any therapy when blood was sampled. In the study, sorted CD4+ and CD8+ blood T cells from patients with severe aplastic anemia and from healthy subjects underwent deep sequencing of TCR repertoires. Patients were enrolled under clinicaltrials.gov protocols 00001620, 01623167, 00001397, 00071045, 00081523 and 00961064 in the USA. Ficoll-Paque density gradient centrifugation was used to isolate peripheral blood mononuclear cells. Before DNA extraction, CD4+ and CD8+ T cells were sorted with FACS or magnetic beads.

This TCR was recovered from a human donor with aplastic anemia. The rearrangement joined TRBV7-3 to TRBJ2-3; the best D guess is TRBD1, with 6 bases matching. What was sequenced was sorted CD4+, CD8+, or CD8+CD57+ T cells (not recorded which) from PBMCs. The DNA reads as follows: TGTGCCAGCAGCTTAAGCGGTGGGGGCCTTGGTGAGCAGTATTTT. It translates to CASSLSGGGLGEQYF.